These 25 T cell receptor beta chains came from one sample sequenced in a study of shared clonotypes between healthy human individuals. TCRdb's copy holds only in-frame clones and misses some; the assay was immunoSEQ multiplex PCR. This repertoire shows a few million clones, approximately 95% found once; its top ten account for 0.35% to 0.5%. Sequenced input: naive CD4+ T cells from PBMCs. Subset given: CD45RA+ positively selected. These receptors were obtained from a young man in good health. Some clones in this sample may be carry-over from other donors' samples.

The chain is built from TRBV28 and TRBJ2-7, with a possible D match to TRBD2 (6 bases). The CDR3 runs 17 residues. The V end was cut by 2 bases, the J end by 1 base, with 18 bases between. CDR1 is MDHEN, CDR2 SYDVKM, per germline. As DNA, the CDR3 is TGTGCCAGCAGTTTAGAGGTTCGAGCGGGTGGTTCCTACGAGCAGTACTTC. Translating it yields CASSLEVRAGGSYEQYF.

This chain's CDR3 is CASSVGPGELFF. Here the CDR3 DNA reads TGTGCCAGCAGTGTCGGACCCGGGGAGCTGTTTTTT. The chain combines TRBV2 with TRBJ2-2; D gene unclear. This CDR3 contains 12 residues. Germline V CDR1 and CDR2: SNHLY, FYNNEI. Trimming removed 4 bases at V and 6 bases at J, with 6 bases between.

This chain links TRBV27 with TRBJ2-7; 12 bases map to TRBD1. The CDR3 totals 16 residues. Germline CDR1 reads MNHEY; CDR2 reads SMNVEV (reference sequence). J was trimmed by 7 bases and V by 6 bases; bases with no gene match: 13. CDR3 residues: CASSPRGDRGPREQYF. CDR3 DNA sequence: TGTGCCAGCAGCCCCCGCGGGGACAGGGGGCCTCGGGAGCAGTACTTC.

The chain recombines TRBV6-5 with TRBJ2-7; possibly TRBD2 for D (6 bases). Trimming left V 6 bases short and J 3 bases short, with 15 bases between. Germline CDR1 MNHEY, CDR2 SVGAGI. CDR3 size: 14 residues. CDR3 amino acids: CASSKEGRYYEQYF. The CDR3 coding sequence is TGTGCCAGCAGCAAGGAGGGACGGTACTACGAGCAGTACTTC.

The CDR3 region is CASSQTGNSGANVLTF. For the CDR3, the DNA is TGTGCCAGCAGCCAGACAGGGAACTCTGGGGCCAACGTCCTGACTTTC. V is TRBV5-8 and J is TRBJ2-6; TRBD1 agrees at 7 bases. Germline CDR1 and CDR2: SGHTS and YDEGEE. V lost 4 bases, J lost 0 bases, and 4 bases stayed unmatched. The CDR3 length is 16 residues.

The rearrangement joins TRBV6-1 to TRBJ2-4; D tentatively reads TRBD1 or TRBD2 (8 bases each). Deletions cut 6 bases from V and 8 bases from J, with 20 bases between. Germline V gene lookup returns CDR1 MNHNS and CDR2 SASEGT. The CDR3 is 15 residues long. The CDR3 bases are TGTGCCAGCAGGGAACTTAGCGGGACAGGAGACATTCAGTACTTC. It yields the protein CASRELSGTGDIQYF.

V and J are TRBV19 and TRBJ2-7, with D possibly being TRBD2 (6 bases). Germline V gene data show CDR1 as LNHDA and CDR2 as SQIVND (reference sequence). Trimming took off 7 bases at V and 3 bases at J, with 7 bases between the two ends. The length of the CDR3 is 11 residues. The CDR3 region is CASTEGYEQYF. The CDR3 coding sequence is TGTGCCAGTACGGAGGGCTACGAGCAGTACTTC.

The rearrangement uses TRBV10-3 and TRBJ1-6; TRBD1 agrees at 11 bases. Germline V gives CDR1 ENHRY, CDR2 SYGVKD. The CDR3 contains 15 residues. V was pared by 10 bases and J by 9 bases, with 11 bases of the junction left unmatched. The CDR3: CASKAGTGGSSPLHF. The CDR3, as DNA: TGTGCCAGCAAGGCCGGGACAGGGGGAAGTTCACCCCTCCACTTT.

V is TRBV5-1 and J is TRBJ2-3; D perhaps matches TRBD1 (5 bases). V dropped 4 bases and J dropped 4 bases, with 19 bases sitting between them. The CDR3 extends over 16 amino acids. CDR1 SGHRS and CDR2 YFSETQ come from the germline V gene. The CDR3 sequence is CASSKQASRTPDTQYF. The CDR3 DNA reads as TGCGCCAGCAGCAAACAGGCGTCTCGAACCCCAGATACGCAGTATTTT.

This chain joins TRBV7-2 and TRBJ2-2; D is unclear. V shed 2 bases and J shed 2 bases, with 6 bases lying between them. Germline CDR1 is SGHTA and CDR2 is FQGNSA. The CDR3 loop spans 14 amino acids. The CDR3 reads CASSLYFNTGELFF. Written as DNA, the CDR3 is TGTGCCAGCAGCTTATATTTTAACACCGGGGAGCTGTTTTTT.

This clone appeared a few times. The chain is built from TRBV30 and TRBJ1-1, with 9 bases lining up with TRBD1. Trimming cost V 5 bases and J 5 bases; bases outside gene matches: 6. The CDR3 runs to 13 residues. Germline loops: CDR1 GTSNPN, CDR2 SVGIG (reference sequence). The CDR3 loop is CAWGDRVETEAFF. CDR3 bases: TGTGCCTGGGGGGACAGGGTAGAGACTGAAGCTTTCTTT.

This chain uses TRBV6-4 with TRBJ1-2; D ambiguous. Germline V CDR1 and CDR2: MRHNA, SNTAGT. The CDR3 has 15 amino acids. The V end lost 6 bases, the J end lost 2 bases, and 16 bases lay between the germline ends. In DNA, the CDR3 is TGTGCCAGCAGGGGAAAATCTACGGGGAACTATGGCTACACCTTC. Translation: CASRGKSTGNYGYTF.

This chain links TRBV5-6 with TRBJ2-3; tentatively, D is TRBD1 (5 bases). Germline lookup yields CDR1 SGHDT and CDR2 YYEEEE. Trimming cost V 0 bases and J 3 bases, with 8 bases left between them. The CDR3 loop spans 14 amino acids. The CDR3 DNA reads TGTGCCAGCAGCTTGGTCGCAGGGACAGATACGCAGTATTTT. It yields the protein CASSLVAGTDTQYF. Full variable domain (missing parts from reference TRBV5-6 and TRBJ2-3): DAGVTQSPTHLIKTRGQQVTLRCSPKSGHDTVSWYQQALGQGPQFIFQYYEEEERQRGNFPDRFSGHQFPNYSSELNVNALLLGDSALYLCASSLVAGTDTQYFGPGTRLTVL.

The J gene is TRBJ1-4, the V gene TRBV15; D uncertain. Germline V lookup: CDR1 LNHNV, CDR2 YYDKDF (reference sequence). Trimming left V 5 bases short and J 3 bases short, with 13 bases between. The CDR3 has 15 amino acids. The CDR3 reads CATSPRWAPNEKLFF. The DNA of the CDR3 is TGTGCCACCAGCCCCCGGTGGGCTCCTAATGAAAAACTGTTTTTT.

The V call is TRBV27, the J call TRBJ2-3; maybe TRBD1 (5 bases). This CDR3 has 14 amino acids. Trimming removed 5 bases from V and 6 bases from J, with 15 bases in between. CDR1 is MNHEY and CDR2 is SMNVEV in the germline V gene (reference sequence). This CDR3 reads CASSIDLGRDTQYF. For the CDR3, the DNA is TGTGCCAGCAGTATAGACTTGGGGCGGGATACGCAGTATTTT.

This chain links TRBV6-5 with TRBJ1-1, with TRBD1 matching over 7 bases. Per the germline V gene, CDR1 is MNHEY and CDR2 is SVGAGI. Unmatched junction bases numbered 8, after V lost 4 bases and J lost 6 bases. CDR3 length: 14 residues. CDR3 DNA: TGTGCCAGCAGTTTTTCGACAGGGTCCGCTGAAGCTTTCTTT. Protein product: CASSFSTGSAEAFF.

Details on this clone: Additional DNA sequences in this sample encode the identical CDR3. V usage is TRBV18 and J usage is TRBJ2-3; D perhaps matches TRBD2 (5 bases). V was trimmed by 3 bases and J by 0 bases, leaving 7 bases between them. Looked up from germline, CDR1 is KGHSH and CDR2 is LQKENI. This CDR3 comprises 14 residues. CDR3: CASSPGVSTDTQYF. CDR3 coding DNA: TGTGCCAGCTCACCCGGGGTTAGCACAGATACGCAGTATTTT.

The J gene is TRBJ1-1, the V gene TRBV7-9, with D possibly TRBD1 on 5 matching bases. CDR3 length: 15 residues. V lost 1 base, J lost 1 base, and 10 bases lay in between. The germline CDR1 and CDR2 sequences are SEHNR and FQNEAQ (reference sequence). The CDR3 DNA reads as TGTGCCAGCAGCTTAGTCGGGGGGAAGAACACTGAAGCTTTCTTT. This encodes CASSLVGGKNTEAFF.

This chain joins TRBV5-4 and TRBJ2-3; TRBD2 aligns across 12 bases. This CDR3 region has 16 residues. The germline gives CDR1 SGHNT, CDR2 YYREEE (reference sequence). V lost 3 bases, J lost 4 bases, and 6 bases stayed unmatched. CDR3 bases: TGTGCCAGCAGCTCTCCTAGCGGGAGGGCCTCAGATACGCAGTATTTT. It is translated as CASSSPSGRASDTQYF. The full variable domain, completed using reference TRBV5-4 and TRBJ2-3, is ETGVTQSPTHLIKTRGQQVTLRCSSQSGHNTVSWYQQALGQGPQFIFQYYREEENGRGNFPPRFSGLQFPNYSSELNVNALELDDSALYLCASSSPSGRASDTQYFGPGTRLTVL.

The rearrangement joins TRBV27 to TRBJ2-3; TRBD2 aligns across 11 bases. The CDR3 runs to 17 residues. The trim removed 6 bases at V and 4 bases at J, leaving 12 bases unmatched. Germline V lookup: CDR1 MNHEY, CDR2 SMNVEV (reference sequence). CDR3 DNA: TGTGCCAGCAGGAGGGAGGTAGCGGGAGGGCCAGCAGATACGCAGTATTTT. This sequence encodes CASRREVAGGPADTQYF.

The genes are TRBV28 and TRBJ2-5; 12 bases match TRBD1. The CDR3 has 16 residues. V shed 0 bases and J 1 base; nucleotides not matched to a gene: 0. Germline loops: CDR1 MDHEN, CDR2 SYDVKM. CDR3 in amino acids: CASSLWGQGAQETQYF. CDR3 sequence (DNA): TGTGCCAGCAGTTTATGGGGACAGGGGGCCCAAGAGACCCAGTACTTC.

The chain combines TRBV30 with TRBJ2-5; 7 bases are a match to TRBD1. CDR3 length equals 15 residues. CDR1 and CDR2 (germline): GTSNPN, SVGIG (reference sequence). With 3 bases clipped from V and 1 base from J, the junction kept 8 bases outside the gene matches. The CDR3: CAWRPFGTVQETQYF. DNA of the CDR3: TGTGCCTGGAGACCCTTCGGGACAGTCCAAGAGACCCAGTACTTC.

Here the CDR3 DNA reads TGTGCCAGCAAAACGGGACCACACTCCTACGAGCAGTACTTC. Amino acid sequence: CASKTGPHSYEQYF. This chain joins TRBV7-2 and TRBJ2-7; D is perhaps TRBD1 or TRBD2 (5 bases each). Germline V gene data show CDR1 as SGHTA and CDR2 as FQGNSA. This CDR3 spans 14 amino acids. V dropped 7 bases and J dropped 0 bases, with 13 bases sitting between them.

The chain combines TRBV7-8 with TRBJ2-1, with D hard to call. This CDR3 region has 14 residues. The germline CDR1 and CDR2 sequences are SGHVS and FQNEAQ. Trimming stripped 1 base from V and 2 bases from J, with 6 bases between. CDR3 sequence (DNA): TGTGCCAGCAGCTTAGGGGGAACCTACAATGAGCAGTTCTTC. It specifies CASSLGGTYNEQFF. The variable domain in full, with the rest retrieved from reference TRBV7-8 and TRBJ2-1, is GAGVSQSPRYKVAKRGQDVALRCDPISGHVSLFWYQQALGQGPEFLTYFQNEAQLDKSGLPSDRFFAERPEGSVSTLKIQRTQQEDSAVYLCASSLGGTYNEQFFGPGTRLTVL.

This clone was recorded once. This chain connects TRBV7-9 to TRBJ2-1; D is unresolved. With 3 bases removed from V and 0 bases from J, the gap between germline ends came to 12 bases. Germline V gene data show CDR1 as SEHNR and CDR2 as FQNEAQ (reference sequence). There are 16 residues in the CDR3. The DNA of the CDR3 is TGTGCCAGCAGCTTGGCGGTACGGAGCTCCTACAATGAGCAGTTCTTC. It encodes CASSLAVRSSYNEQFF. The full variable domain, in which reference TRBV7-9 and TRBJ2-1 provide the parts outside the CDR3, is DTGVSQNPRHKITKRGQNVTFRCDPISEHNRLYWYRQTLGQGPEFLTYFQNEAQLEKSRLLSDRFSAERPKGSFSTLEIQRTEQGDSAMYLCASSLAVRSSYNEQFFGPGTRLTVL.